The clone carrying this T cell receptor beta chain occurred many times. These data belong to a study of human T cells and chemical hapten exposure. Study-level information: Small pooled library volume differences chiefly drove per-sample TCR yield variation.

Germline V lookup: CDR1 SGHVS, CDR2 FQNEAQ. CDR3 length equals 17 residues. Trimming cost V 5 bases and J 3 bases; bases outside gene matches: 12. TCRdb recomputed calls from the RACE reads with MiXCR, one row per CDR3 protein. This table holds 50,000 to 65,000 distinct CDR3 sequences, approximately 9.9% found once. Noted time point: patch test 3, about 24 weeks after DPC sensitization. As for treatment: therapeutic diphenylcyclopropenone sensitization with weekly scalp DPC. Unfractionated whole blood yielded the extracted total RNA. The sequenced sample was whole blood, obtained in connection with sensitization to the hapten diphenylcyclopropenone (DPC). The J gene is TRBJ2-4, the V gene TRBV7-8; 8 positions agree with TRBD1. The clonotype comes from a woman between 40 and 55 years old with alopecia areata. Some clones in this sample may be carry-over from other donors' samples. CDR3 nucleotide sequence: TGTGCCAGCAGCGCGAACAACAGGGGGTTAGGCAAAAACATTCAGTACTTC. This gives the protein CASSANNRGLGKNIQYF.